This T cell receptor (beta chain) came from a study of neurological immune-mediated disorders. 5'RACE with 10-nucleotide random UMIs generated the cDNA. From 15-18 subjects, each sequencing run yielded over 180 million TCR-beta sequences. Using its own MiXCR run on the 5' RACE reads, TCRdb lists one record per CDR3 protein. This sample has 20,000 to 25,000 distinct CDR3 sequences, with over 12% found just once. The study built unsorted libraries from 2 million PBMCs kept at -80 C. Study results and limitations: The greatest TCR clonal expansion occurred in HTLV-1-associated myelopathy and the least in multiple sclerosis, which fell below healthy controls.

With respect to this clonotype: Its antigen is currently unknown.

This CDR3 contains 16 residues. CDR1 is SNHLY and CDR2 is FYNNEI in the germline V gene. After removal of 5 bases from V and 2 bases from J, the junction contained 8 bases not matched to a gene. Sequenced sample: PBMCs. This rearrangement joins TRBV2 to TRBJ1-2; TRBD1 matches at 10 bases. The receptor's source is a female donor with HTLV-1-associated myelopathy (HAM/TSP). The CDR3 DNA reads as TGTGCCAGCAGTAACCCCGGACAGGGGGTAAACTATGGCTACACCTTC. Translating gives CASSNPGQGVNYGYTF.